This T cell receptor beta chain came from a study of T-cell memory formation after mild COVID-19. This clonotype was observed a few times. TCRdb processed the 5' RACE reads anew with MiXCR; each CDR3 protein has one entry. The sample carries fewer than 150,000 distinct CDR3 sequences, 20% to 25% recorded once. Germline V gives CDR1 MNHEY, CDR2 SMNVEV (reference sequence). V lost 6 bases, J lost 6 bases, and 16 bases lay in between. The CDR3 loop spans 14 amino acids. The origin of this receptor is a man aged 18 to 29 who had mild COVID-19 (a few samples of this study predate the infection). Cell type and time point are not known. The sequenced sample consisted of PBMCs or a T cell subset sorted from them (not recorded which). The rearrangement uses TRBV27 and TRBJ2-3, with a possible D match to TRBD2 (6 bases). CDR3 bases: TGTGCCAGCAGGCTGGGACTGTTACCTGATACGCAGTATTTT. This gives the protein CASRLGLLPDTQYF.